Listed below are T cell receptor beta chains from one sample, sequenced in a study of T cells in pancreatic ductal adenocarcinoma. Method: immunoSEQ multiplex PCR; TCRdb's copy keeps in-frame clones and lacks some. The table lists approximately 5,000 clones, about 88% of them singletons. The sequenced material came from pancreatic tumor tissue. Source of these receptors: a human donor with pancreatic ductal adenocarcinoma. The CDR3 runs from the conserved cysteine through the conserved F or W. The D gene is left open where the match is weak. Clone size, where shown, is once, few, many, or a class for clones that have expanded.

v_gene	d_gene	j_gene	abundance	CDR3nt	CDR3aa
TRBV28	-	TRBJ2-3	-	TGTGCCAGCAGTTTTCGGGGTACGCAGTATTTT	CASSFRGTQYF
TRBV30	-	TRBJ2-2	-	TGTGCCTGGGCTATCGGGAGCAACACCGGGGAGCTGTTTTTT	CAWAIGSNTGELFF
TRBV9	TRBD2	TRBJ2-1	once	TGTGCCAGCAGCATATCGGGGAGGGATAGGAATGAGCAGTTCTTC	CASSISGRDRNEQFF
TRBV30	-	TRBJ2-7	-	TGTGCCTGGACTACGCAGGGTCCCGTCGAGCAGTACTTC	CAWTTQGPVEQYF
TRBV11-2	TRBD2	TRBJ2-3	-	TGTGCCAGCAGCCCCGGACTAGCGGGAAAAGATACGCAGTATTTT	CASSPGLAGKDTQYF
TRBV29-1	TRBD2	TRBJ2-1	-	TGCAGCGCCAAGGGACTAGCGGTCTACAATGAGCAGTTCTTC	CSAKGLAVYNEQFF
TRBV5-5	-	TRBJ1-1	-	TGTGCCAGCAGCAAAGGTGGTGGGGGATTGAACACTGAAGCTTTCTTT	CASSKGGGGLNTEAFF
TRBV28	TRBD2	TRBJ2-1	-	TGTGCCAGCAGTTCTCGGGCCCCGGGAGGGAAATGGAGTGAGCAGTTCTTC	CASSSRAPGGKWSEQFF
TRBV14	TRBD2	TRBJ2-1	-	TGTGCCAGCAGCCTCACCGGCCAGCGGGAAAGGAATGAGCAGTTCTTC	CASSLTGQRERNEQFF
TRBV6-5	-	TRBJ1-5	-	TGTGCCAGCAAAAGCACCCGCGATCAGCCCCAGCATTTT	CASKSTRDQPQHF
TRBV6-6	TRBD2	TRBJ2-3	-	TGTGCCAGCGGTAGCGGGAGAGGGGATACGCAGTATTTT	CASGSGRGDTQYF
TRBV21-1	-	TRBJ2-1	-	TGTGCCAGCAGCAATCAGTACTCCTACAATGAGCAGTTCTTC	CASSNQYSYNEQFF
TRBV5-1	TRBD1	TRBJ1-2	-	TGCGCCAGCAGCGGACAGGGGGCGGAGGGCTACACCTTC	CASSGQGAEGYTF
TRBV4-2	TRBD2	TRBJ2-3	-	TGTGCCAGCAGCGAGGGACTAGCGGGGCTTACAGATACGCAGTATTTT	CASSEGLAGLTDTQYF
TRBV2	TRBD1	TRBJ1-6	-	TGTGCCAGCACAGAGTTAGGCCAGGGGGATTCACCCCTCCACTTT	CASTELGQGDSPLHF
TRBV7-2	-	TRBJ1-6	-	TGTGCCAGCAGCATAAATGGGGCTAATTCACCCCTCCACTTT	CASSINGANSPLHF
TRBV7-3	TRBD1	TRBJ2-1	-	TGTGCCAGCAGCCCCGGGACAGGTCACAATGAGCAGTTCTTC	CASSPGTGHNEQFF
TRBV5-8	-	TRBJ1-2	-	TGTGCCAGCAGCTTGGATCAGACAGGCTACACCTTC	CASSLDQTGYTF
TRBV28	-	TRBJ1-1	-	TGTGCCAGCAGTTGGGGAGGACGGTTAAACACTGAAGCTTTCTTT	CASSWGGRLNTEAFF